This is a list of T cell receptor beta chains from one sample in a study of CD8+CD57+ T cells in acquired aplastic anemia. Via MiXCR, TCRdb re-called the reads, giving one row per CDR3 protein. The sample carries around 180,000 distinct CDR3 sequences, 60% to 70% recorded once. Sequenced: sorted CD4+, CD8+, or CD8+CD57+ T cells (not recorded which) from PBMCs. These receptors were collected from a human donor in good health. The CDR3 runs from the conserved cysteine through the conserved F or W. The D gene is left open where the match is weak. Expanded clones get a size class; other rows say once, few or many, or leave the size out.

d_call	v_call	clone_size	j_call	cdr3_aa	cdr3_nt
TRBD1	TRBV6-1	many	TRBJ1-1	CASSEVTGGDTEAFF	TGTGCCAGCAGTGAAGTGACAGGGGGGGACACTGAAGCTTTCTTT
TRBD1	TRBV19	.	TRBJ2-7	CASNGQGAVEQYF	TGTGCCAGTAATGGACAGGGGGCTGTTGAGCAGTACTTC
.	TRBV2	.	TRBJ2-1	CASSEWAKGEQFF	TGTGCCAGCAGTGAGTGGGCAAAGGGTGAGCAGTTCTTC
.	TRBV7-6	.	TRBJ2-7	CASSLDTTTSYEQYF	TGTGCCAGCAGCTTGGACACCACAACTTCCTACGAGCAGTACTTC
.	TRBV7-2	many	TRBJ2-7	CASSLGWEASSYEQYF	TGTGCCAGCAGCTTAGGGTGGGAGGCGAGCTCCTACGAGCAGTACTTC
TRBD1	TRBV29-1	.	TRBJ2-5	CSVSRGLETQYF	TGCAGCGTCAGCAGGGGGCTTGAGACCCAGTACTTC
.	TRBV20-1	few	TRBJ1-1	CSARGTGTPRATEAFF	TGCAGTGCTAGGGGAACCGGGACCCCGCGCGCCACTGAAGCTTTCTTT
TRBD1	TRBV10-3	few	TRBJ2-7	CAISPGQGTYEQYF	TGTGCCATCAGTCCGGGACAGGGGACCTACGAGCAGTACTTC
.	TRBV5-6	many	TRBJ2-6	CASSLDGAGANVLTF	TGTGCCAGCAGCTTGGACGGGGCGGGGGCCAACGTCCTGACTTTC
.	TRBV20-1	few	TRBJ2-7	CSAEDWENGSYEQYF	TGCAGTGCGGAAGACTGGGAGAACGGCTCCTACGAGCAGTACTTC
TRBD2	TRBV20-1	.	TRBJ2-7	CSSDSGRVAGSYEQYF	TGCAGTTCCGATAGCGGGAGAGTAGCGGGCTCCTACGAGCAGTACTTC
.	TRBV2	.	TRBJ2-1	CATDSSNEQFF	TGTGCCACCGACTCCAGCAATGAGCAGTTCTTC
.	TRBV12-1	once	TRBJ1-2	CASSPRTGLVGGYTF	TGTGCCAGCTCACCACGGACAGGGTTGGTTGGAGGCTACACCTTC
.	TRBV7-3	many	TRBJ2-1	CASSLSPGNEQFF	TGTGCCAGCAGCTTAAGTCCCGGTAATGAGCAGTTCTTC
.	TRBV7-6	.	TRBJ2-7	CASSLSQTYEQYF	TGTGCCAGCAGCTTAAGTCAGACCTACGAGCAGTACTTC
.	TRBV20-1	.	TRBJ1-2	CSARDLRDTSRGGYTF	TGCAGTGCTAGAGATCTCCGGGACACTTCACGGGGCGGCTACACCTTC
TRBD1	TRBV7-6	.	TRBJ2-1	CASGREGAIRGQFF	TGTGCCAGCGGTCGTGAGGGGGCCATAAGGGGGCAGTTCTTC
.	TRBV10-1	.	TRBJ1-6	CASSGGTQGNSPLHF	TGCGCCAGCAGCGGGGGGACGCAGGGGAATTCACCCCTCCACTTT
.	TRBV2	.	TRBJ2-5	CASRLWPRETQYF	TGTGCCAGCCGCCTTTGGCCAAGGGAGACCCAGTACTTC
TRBD1	TRBV10-3	.	TRBJ2-3	CAITAGTGVRDTQYF	TGTGCCATCACCGCCGGGACAGGGGTGCGTGATACGCAGTATTTT
TRBD1	TRBV20-1	.	TRBJ2-7	CSAGTGVYEQYF	TGCAGTGCCGGGACAGGGGTCTACGAGCAGTACTTC
.	TRBV5-1	.	TRBJ1-1	CASSLVPTEAFF	TGCGCCAGCAGCTTGGTACCGACCGAAGCTTTCTTT
.	TRBV10-3	many	TRBJ2-1	CAISEGGAYNEQFF	TGTGCCATCAGTGAAGGCGGGGCCTACAATGAGCAGTTCTTC
.	TRBV19	.	TRBJ1-2	CASMGASYGYTF	TGTGCCAGTATGGGGGCTTCCTATGGCTACACCTTC
.	TRBV5-8	.	TRBJ2-3	CASSYLSTDTQYF	TGTGCCAGCAGCTACCTGTCCACAGATACGCAGTATTTT
.	TRBV7-2	.	TRBJ2-3	CASSSLRAGNTQYF	TGTGCCAGCAGCTCCCTCCGGGCCGGGAATACGCAGTATTTT
.	TRBV7-9	many	TRBJ2-7	CASSLLLGELSYEQYF	TGTGCCAGCAGTCTCCTTCTCGGAGAACTCTCCTACGAGCAGTACTTC
.	TRBV29-1	.	TRBJ2-1	CSGRDLYNEQFF	TGCAGCGGCCGGGACCTCTACAATGAGCAGTTCTTC
TRBD2	TRBV20-1	.	TRBJ2-1	CSARGAGGPGNEQFF	TGCAGTGCTAGGGGAGCGGGGGGGCCCGGGAATGAGCAGTTCTTC
.	TRBV2	.	TRBJ2-2	CASSERASGELFF	TGTGCCAGCAGTGAAAGGGCTAGCGGGGAGCTGTTTTTT
TRBD2	TRBV24-1	.	TRBJ2-7	CATSDSTSGETYEQYF	TGTGCCACCAGTGATTCGACTAGCGGGGAAACCTACGAGCAGTACTTC
TRBD2	TRBV7-2	.	TRBJ2-1	CASSSGLAYNEQFF	TGTGCCAGCAGCTCGGGACTAGCTTACAATGAGCAGTTCTTC
.	TRBV10-3	.	TRBJ1-2	CAIEAGGAANYGYTF	TGTGCCATCGAGGCAGGAGGGGCGGCTAACTATGGCTACACCTTC
TRBD1	TRBV14	.	TRBJ1-1	CASSPSTGVDTEAFF	TGTGCCAGCAGCCCCTCAACAGGGGTGGACACTGAAGCTTTCTTT
TRBD1	TRBV25-1	.	TRBJ1-1	CASLPWDRNTEAFF	TGTGCCAGCCTTCCGTGGGACAGGAACACTGAAGCTTTCTTT
.	TRBV7-7	.	TRBJ2-5	CASSLGLGSVEETQYF	TGTGCTAGCAGCTTAGGCTTGGGGTCAGTTGAAGAGACCCAGTACTTC
.	TRBV6-5	.	TRBJ2-7	CASSYSGRAAYEQYF	TGTGCCAGCAGTTACTCAGGCAGGGCCGCCTACGAGCAGTACTTC
.	TRBV2	.	TRBJ2-7	CASAPDRTLSYEQYF	TGTGCCAGCGCCCCGGACAGAACCCTCTCCTACGAGCAGTACTTC
TRBD1	TRBV9	once	TRBJ1-5	CASSAGTDYNQPQHF	TGTGCCAGCAGCGCAGGGACAGACTACAATCAGCCCCAGCATTTT
.	TRBV7-9	many	TRBJ2-1	CASDRGAYNEQFF	TGTGCCAGCGATAGGGGAGCCTACAATGAGCAGTTCTTC
.	TRBV15	many	TRBJ2-3	CATSRGSTDTQYF	TGTGCCACCAGCAGAGGGAGTACAGATACGCAGTATTTT
.	TRBV7-9	.	TRBJ2-7	CASSLVEGPYEQYF	TGTGCCAGCAGCTTAGTGGAGGGCCCCTACGAGCAGTACTTC
TRBD1	TRBV19	.	TRBJ1-4	CASSLGGNREKLFF	TGTGCCAGTAGCCTAGGGGGCAATAGGGAAAAACTGTTTTTT
TRBD1	TRBV10-3	.	TRBJ2-1	CAISFGQGDNEQFF	TGTGCCATCAGCTTTGGACAGGGGGACAATGAGCAGTTCTTC
TRBD1	TRBV12-3/TRBV12-4	.	TRBJ2-3	CASSFEIGTDRMSTDTQYF	TGTGCCAGCAGTTTCGAGATAGGGACAGATAGAATGAGCACAGATACGCAGTATTTT